Following are 20 T cell receptor beta chains from one sample sequenced in a study of cytomegalovirus exposure and HLA in healthy donors. PCR amplification relied on 60 Vbeta primers (plus 13 Jbeta primers). Sequencing was performed with immunoSEQ multiplex PCR; in TCRdb, only in-frame clones are kept and a portion is missing. Of approximately 110,000 clones in the sample, 15% are singletons; the top ten hold under 2.5%. The sequenced sample was PBMCs. The origin of the receptors is a woman aged 18-35 years in good health and CMV-seronegative.

The chain recombines TRBV13 with TRBJ2-5; 15 bases match TRBD2. Germline V gives CDR1 PRHDT, CDR2 FYEKMQ (reference sequence). With V trimmed by 4 bases and J by 4 bases, 4 bases remained unmatched. This CDR3 contains 16 residues. The CDR3 loop reads CASSSPGLAGGETQYF. For the CDR3, the DNA is TGTGCCAGCAGCTCCCCGGGACTAGCGGGGGGAGAGACCCAGTACTTC.

The chain combines TRBV2 with TRBJ2-7; the D gene is possibly TRBD2 (6 bases). The CDR3 consists of 13 residues. Germline CDR1 SNHLY, CDR2 FYNNEI. Deletions cut 4 bases from V and 5 bases from J, with 12 bases between. The CDR3 region is CASSVRGSNEQYF. The CDR3, as DNA: TGTGCCAGCAGTGTGCGGGGATCGAACGAGCAGTACTTC. Full variable domain (outside the CDR3, taken from reference TRBV2 and TRBJ2-7): EPEVTQTPSHQVTQMGQEVILRCVPISNHLYFYWYRQILGQKVEFLVSFYNNEISEKSEIFDDQFSVERPDGSNFTLKIRSTKLEDSAMYFCASSVRGSNEQYFGPGTRLTVT.

This chain joins TRBV7-8 and TRBJ2-6; D gene ambiguous. The V end was cut by 1 base, the J end by 4 bases, with 8 bases between. There are 15 residues in the CDR3. CDR1 and CDR2 from the germline V gene are SGHVS and FQNEAQ. DNA of the CDR3: TGTGCCAGCAGCTTAGTTTCGGTGGGGGCCAACGTCCTGACTTTC. This codes for CASSLVSVGANVLTF.

A few counts support this clone. The chain employs TRBV21-1 and TRBJ1-5. TRBV21-1 constitutes a pseudogene. The CDR3 is 12 amino acids. The CDR3 reads CQPNAFPVPQHF. The DNA for the CDR3 is TGTCAACCAAACGCGTTTCCCGTCCCCCAGCATTTT.

The chain combines TRBV7-3 with TRBJ1-1; no reliable D call. The germline V gene encodes CDR1 SGHTA and CDR2 FQGTGA. Trimming removed 2 bases at V and 2 bases at J, with 6 bases between. The CDR3 extends over 13 amino acids. In nucleotides, the CDR3 is TGTGCCAGCAGCTTAGTCTTTAACACTGAAGCTTTCTTT. It is translated as CASSLVFNTEAFF.

J is TRBJ2-3 and V is TRBV11-2; 9 bases match TRBD1. V was clipped by 4 bases and J by 5 bases; unmatched bases: 10. Germline V gene sequence: CDR1 SGHAT, CDR2 FQNNGV. The CDR3 is 16 amino acids. CDR3 region: CASSSTGGGRGDTQYF. The CDR3 DNA reads TGTGCCAGCAGCTCTACAGGGGGCGGGCGAGGAGATACGCAGTATTTT.

The V and J genes are TRBV2 and TRBJ2-1; TRBD1 agrees at 7 bases. The germline CDR1 and CDR2 sequences are SNHLY and FYNNEI. This CDR3 has 14 residues. V lost 6 bases, J lost 4 bases, and 6 bases stayed unmatched. Here the CDR3 reads CASRRTGQYNEQFF. The CDR3 DNA reads as TGTGCCAGCAGGCGGACAGGTCAATACAATGAGCAGTTCTTC.

This clone was seen a handful of times. The V call is TRBV6-5, the J call TRBJ1-4; D is undetermined. The CDR3 contains 14 residues. The germline V and J ends were trimmed by 2 bases and 7 bases, with 11 bases remaining between them. Germline assignment: CDR1 MNHEY and CDR2 SVGAGI. CDR3 DNA: TGTGCCAGCAGTTACGGGTCAGGCCGTGAAAAACTGTTTTTT. Translated: CASSYGSGREKLFF.

This clone has a single count. The CDR3 loop reads CASGGGGLRETQYF. For the CDR3, the DNA is TGTGCCAGCGGCGGGGGCGGACTGCGAGAGACCCAGTACTTC. The chain joins TRBV28 to TRBJ2-5; perhaps TRBD2 as D (7 bases). From germline, CDR1 is MDHEN and CDR2 SYDVKM. With 8 bases removed from V and 4 bases from J, the gap between germline ends came to 17 bases. The CDR3 runs to 14 residues.

V usage is TRBV2 and J usage is TRBJ1-1; tentative D call: TRBD1 (6 bases). The V gene lost 6 bases and the J gene lost 0 bases, with 8 bases spanning the gap. CDR1 is SNHLY and CDR2 is FYNNEI in the germline V gene. The CDR3 has 13 amino acids. CDR3 in amino acids: CASSYRVNTEAFF. CDR3 nucleotides: TGTGCCAGCAGCTACAGGGTGAACACTGAAGCTTTCTTT.

The chain links TRBV6-4 to TRBJ1-1; D not certain. Per the germline V gene, CDR1 is MRHNA and CDR2 is SNTAGT. The CDR3 loop spans 13 amino acids. The ends were cut back, 6 bases at V and 2 bases at J, with 10 bases in the middle. The CDR3: CASSAGSNTEAFF. The CDR3 DNA is TGTGCCAGCAGCGCAGGTTCTAACACTGAAGCTTTCTTT.

The genes are TRBV7-8 and TRBJ1-5; TRBD1 aligns across 8 bases. V dropped 4 bases and J dropped 1; count of bases not matched to a gene: 6. Germline-derived CDR1 and CDR2 are SGHVS and FQNEAQ. There are 16 residues in the CDR3. DNA for the CDR3: TGTGCCAGCAGCTCCAAGACAGGGGCAAGCAATCAGCCCCAGCATTTT. Its protein is CASSSKTGASNQPQHF. The entire variable domain, with the rest obtained from reference TRBV7-8 and TRBJ1-5, is as follows: GAGVSQSPRYKVAKRGQDVALRCDPISGHVSLFWYQQALGQGPEFLTYFQNEAQLDKSGLPSDRFFAERPEGSVSTLKIQRTQQEDSAVYLCASSSKTGASNQPQHFGDGTRLSIL.

The rearrangement uses TRBV5-5 and TRBJ2-7; TRBD2 matches 9 bases. This CDR3 is 16 amino acids long. The junction had 10 bases not matched to a gene; V was cut back by 4 bases and J by 2 bases. The germline V gene has CDR1 SGHKS and CDR2 YYEKEE (reference sequence). As DNA, the CDR3 is TGTGCCAGCAGCCCGGGAGTAGCGGGGGCTCCCTACGAGCAGTACTTC. Amino acids: CASSPGVAGAPYEQYF. Full variable domain (remainder filled in from reference TRBV5-5 and TRBJ2-7): DAGVTQSPTHLIKTRGQQVTLRCSPISGHKSVSWYQQVLGQGPQFIFQYYEKEERGRGNFPDRFSARQFPNYSSELNVNALLLGDSALYLCASSPGVAGAPYEQYFGPGTRLTVT.

This chain links TRBV6-1 with TRBJ2-3; the D gene is possibly TRBD1 (5 bases). Trimming left V 2 bases short and J 5 bases short, with 14 bases between. Germline CDR1 reads MNHNS; CDR2 reads SASEGT. The CDR3 is made up of 15 amino acids. The CDR3 loop reads CASSEFRELGDTQYF. In DNA form, the CDR3 reads TGTGCCAGCAGTGAATTCAGGGAACTGGGAGATACGCAGTATTTT.

This clone came up a few times. Written as DNA, the CDR3 is TGTGCCAGCAGTTTATGCACCCACAACCTTAATGAAAAACTGTTTTTT. It yields the protein CASSLCTHNLNEKLFF. The chain is built from TRBV28 and TRBJ1-4; no clear D gene. The length of the CDR3 is 16 residues. Per the germline V gene, CDR1 is MDHEN and CDR2 is SYDVKM. V lost 0 bases, J lost 4 bases, and 12 bases lay in between.

This clone has a handful of counts. Its ends do not fully match the called genes, so a read error is possible. This rearrangement joins TRBV29-1 to TRBJ1-1; D unclear. The CDR3 totals 13 residues. CDR1 is SQVTM and CDR2 is ANQGSEA in the germline V gene. The CDR3 is CSVAGRLSPFIVF. CDR3 DNA: TGCAGCGTTGCCGGGAGGCTCTCTCCCTTCATTGTGTTT.

Of note for this clone: Other DNA sequences in the same sample also yield this CDR3. The V and J genes are TRBV6-5 and TRBJ2-7; D uncertain. V shed 7 bases and J shed 0 bases, with 10 bases lying between them. The CDR3 loop spans 13 amino acids. The germline CDR1 and CDR2 sequences are MNHEY and SVGAGI. The CDR3 sequence is CASTLGLSYEQYF. CDR3 nucleotide sequence: TGTGCCAGCACCCTGGGCCTCTCCTACGAGCAGTACTTC.

In its sample, this clone was seen a few times. The chain has TRBV10-3 and TRBJ2-1, with D perhaps TRBD2 (5 bases). Trimming took 10 bases from V and 3 from J, leaving 22 bases between them. Germline values: CDR1 ENHRY, CDR2 SYGVKD. There are 16 residues in the CDR3. The CDR3 spells CATSGFRGKDYNEQFF. DNA of the CDR3: TGTGCCACCTCTGGGTTTCGGGGAAAGGACTACAATGAGCAGTTCTTC.

The rearrangement joins TRBV18 to TRBJ2-3, with 10 positions matching TRBD2. V gave up 4 bases and J gave up 3 bases; unmatched junction bases: 7. The CDR3 spans 16 residues. In germline, CDR1 is KGHSH, CDR2 LQKENI. The CDR3 nucleotides are TGTGCCAGCTCACGGAGCGGGACTAGCGAAACAGATACGCAGTATTTT. Amino acid sequence: CASSRSGTSETDTQYF.

This clone was detected a few times. The J gene is TRBJ1-1, the V gene TRBV6-5; D possibly corresponds to TRBD1 (5 bases). The ends were cut back, 6 bases at V and 6 bases at J, with 11 bases in the middle. This CDR3 contains 12 residues. CDR1 and CDR2 from the germline V gene are MNHEY and SVGAGI. The CDR3 DNA sequence: TGTGCCAGCAGAGTGGGGGGGGCTGAAGCTTTCTTT. This sequence encodes CASRVGGAEAFF.